This T cell receptor beta chain comes out of a study of blood T cells in healthy people across ages. Findings and caveats of the study: TCR beta diversity per million T cells fell roughly linearly with age. Lack of knowledge of donor CMV status possibly confounded expanded clonotype changes. Unsorted PBMC material precluded a definitive naive versus antigen-experienced comparison.

The CDR3 covers 15 residues. With 5 bases removed from V and 0 bases from J, the gap between germline ends came to 14 bases. The germline V gene has CDR1 SGHVS and CDR2 FQNEAQ. On this clonotype: The antigen is not known.

A second about 7 to 11 cycle PCR used barcoded and J-beta primers. All samples yielded 2.5 million or more CDR3-containing paired-end reads. From the 5' RACE reads, TCRdb called clonotypes with MiXCR, one entry per CDR3 protein. The table records roughly 1.7 million distinct CDR3 sequences, almost 35% of them present only once. The sequenced material came from blood. The receptor was derived from a woman younger than 45 in good health. V usage is TRBV7-8 and J usage is TRBJ2-7; D is unresolved. The CDR3 loop reads CASSPSNIGSYEQYF. In DNA, the CDR3 is TGTGCCAGCAGCCCGTCAAACATCGGCTCCTACGAGCAGTACTTC.